This paragraph reports one T cell receptor beta chain. The sample belongs to a study of CXCR3-negative and CXCR3-positive naive CD8 T cells. Study context: Overall TRB read output was around 140 million, and each library contained about 1.5 +/- 0.3 million reads.

The authors prepared UMI-labeled TRB cDNA libraries by 5' RACE. TCRdb reprocessed the 5' RACE reads and reports one entry per CDR3 protein, with no DNA. This sample contains around 50,000 distinct CDR3 sequences. Naive CD8+ T cells had a CD45RO-CCR7+CD27+CD95- phenotype. Germline assignment: CDR1 SGHKS and CDR2 YYEKEE (reference sequence). The CDR3 totals 13 residues. Material for sequencing was naive CXCR3- CD8+ T cells from blood. Subset: CD45RO-CCR7+CD27+CD95- naive CD8+ T cells lacking CXCR3 (TNR3-). This sequence joins TRBV5-5 and TRBJ2-5. The receptor comes from a human donor in good health. Some clones in this sample may be carry-over from other donors' samples. CDR3 loop: CASWNRDQETQYF.